This TCR beta chain was captured by sequencing in a study of CD8 T cells in Susac syndrome. RNA totalling about 0.5 to 1 ug underwent reverse transcription with random hexamers. With immunoSEQ multiplex PCR, TCR beta CDR3 was amplified across 54 Vbeta and 13 Jbeta. TCRdb ran MiXCR on the immunoSEQ multiplex PCR reads and lists one entry per CDR3 protein. Of about 120,000 distinct CDR3 sequences in the sample, more than 85% were seen once. V gave up 0 bases and J gave up 2 bases, with 7 bases separating them. The CDR3 has 14 residues. CDR1 MNHEY and CDR2 SVGAGI come from the germline V gene. A few counts support this clonotype. TCR beta was sequenced from blood CD8+ and CD4+ T cells. The study used treatment-naive patients who had stable or active relapsing-remitting disease as multiple sclerosis controls.

This sequence originates from a human donor with multiple sclerosis. The chain is built from TRBV6-5 and TRBJ2-5; tentative D call: TRBD1 (5 bases). The sequenced material came from CD4+ T cells from PBMCs. The CDR3 DNA follows: TGTGCCAGCAGTTACTCAGGGGCTCAAGAGACCCAGTACTTC. Protein: CASSYSGAQETQYF.